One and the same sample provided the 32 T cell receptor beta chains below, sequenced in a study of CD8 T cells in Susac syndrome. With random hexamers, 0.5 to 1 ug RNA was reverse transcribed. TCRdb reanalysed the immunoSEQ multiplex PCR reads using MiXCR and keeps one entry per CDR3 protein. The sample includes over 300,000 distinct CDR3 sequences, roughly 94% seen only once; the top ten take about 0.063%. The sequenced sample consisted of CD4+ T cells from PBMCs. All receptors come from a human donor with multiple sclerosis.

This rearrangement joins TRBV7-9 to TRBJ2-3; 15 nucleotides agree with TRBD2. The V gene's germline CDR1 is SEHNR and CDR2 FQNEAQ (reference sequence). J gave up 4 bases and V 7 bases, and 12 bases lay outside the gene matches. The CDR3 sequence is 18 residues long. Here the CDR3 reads CASTTQGLAGGHPDTQYF. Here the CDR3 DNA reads TGTGCCAGCACCACACAAGGACTAGCGGGAGGGCACCCAGATACGCAGTATTTT.

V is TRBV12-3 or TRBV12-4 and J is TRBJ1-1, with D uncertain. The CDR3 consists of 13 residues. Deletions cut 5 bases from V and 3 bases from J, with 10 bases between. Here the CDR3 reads CASSLTDDTEAFF. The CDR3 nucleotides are TGTGCCAGCAGTCTAACAGATGACACTGAAGCTTTCTTT.

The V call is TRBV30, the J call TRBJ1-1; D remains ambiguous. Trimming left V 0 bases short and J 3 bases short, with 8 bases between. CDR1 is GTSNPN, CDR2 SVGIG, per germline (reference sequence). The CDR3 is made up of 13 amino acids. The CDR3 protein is CAWSVLRDTEAFF. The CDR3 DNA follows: TGTGCCTGGAGTGTACTTAGAGACACTGAAGCTTTCTTT.

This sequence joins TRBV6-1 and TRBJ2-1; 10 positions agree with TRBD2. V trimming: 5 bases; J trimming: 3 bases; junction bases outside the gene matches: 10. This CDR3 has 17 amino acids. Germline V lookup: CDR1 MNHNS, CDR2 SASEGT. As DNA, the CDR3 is TGTGCCAGCAGTCTTACTATAGCGGGGGGTAACTACAATGAGCAGTTCTTC. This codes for CASSLTIAGGNYNEQFF.

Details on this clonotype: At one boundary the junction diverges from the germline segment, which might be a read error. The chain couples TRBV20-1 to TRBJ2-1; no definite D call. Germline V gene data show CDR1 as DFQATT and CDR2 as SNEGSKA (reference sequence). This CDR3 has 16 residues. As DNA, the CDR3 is TGCAGTGCTAGGGTCCCCCCGGACGGTTCCTTCAATGAGCAGTTCTTC. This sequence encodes CSARVPPDGSFNEQFF.

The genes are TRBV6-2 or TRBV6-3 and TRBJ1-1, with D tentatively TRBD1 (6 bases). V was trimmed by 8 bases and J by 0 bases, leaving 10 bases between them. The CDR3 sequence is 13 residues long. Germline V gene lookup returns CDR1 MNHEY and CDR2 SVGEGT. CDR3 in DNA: TGTGCCAGCGAAACAGGGATGAACACTGAAGCTTTCTTT. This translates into CASETGMNTEAFF.

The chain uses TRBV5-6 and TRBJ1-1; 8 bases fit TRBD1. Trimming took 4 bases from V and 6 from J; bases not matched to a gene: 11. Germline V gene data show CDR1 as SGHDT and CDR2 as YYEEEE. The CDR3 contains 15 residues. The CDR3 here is CASSPGGIRSAEAFF. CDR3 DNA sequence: TGTGCCAGCAGCCCAGGGGGCATTAGATCGGCTGAAGCTTTCTTT.

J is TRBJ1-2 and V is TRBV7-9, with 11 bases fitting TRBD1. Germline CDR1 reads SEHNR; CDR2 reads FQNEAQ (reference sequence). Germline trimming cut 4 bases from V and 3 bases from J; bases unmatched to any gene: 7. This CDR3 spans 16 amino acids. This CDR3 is CASSYGGTGGDYGYTF. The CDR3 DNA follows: TGTGCCAGCAGCTACGGAGGGACAGGGGGGGACTATGGCTACACCTTC.

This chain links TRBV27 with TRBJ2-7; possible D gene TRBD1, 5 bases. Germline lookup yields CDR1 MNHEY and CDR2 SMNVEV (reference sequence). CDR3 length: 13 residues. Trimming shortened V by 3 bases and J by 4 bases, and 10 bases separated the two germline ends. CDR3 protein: CASSFRQQYEQYF. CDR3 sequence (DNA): TGTGCCAGCAGTTTTAGACAGCAGTACGAGCAGTACTTC.

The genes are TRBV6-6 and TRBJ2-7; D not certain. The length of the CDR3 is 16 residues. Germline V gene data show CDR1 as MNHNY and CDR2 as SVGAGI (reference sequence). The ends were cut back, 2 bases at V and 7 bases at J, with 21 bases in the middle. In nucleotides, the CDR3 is TGTGCCAGCAGTTACGATCCCCGGGTTTTGTTGGGGGAGCAGTACTTC. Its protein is CASSYDPRVLLGEQYF.

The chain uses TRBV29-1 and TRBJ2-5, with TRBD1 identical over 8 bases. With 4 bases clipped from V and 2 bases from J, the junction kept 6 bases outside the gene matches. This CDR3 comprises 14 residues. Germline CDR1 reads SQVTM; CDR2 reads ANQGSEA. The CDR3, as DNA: TGCAGCGTTGCTCGGGACAGGATGCAAGAGACCCAGTACTTC. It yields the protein CSVARDRMQETQYF.

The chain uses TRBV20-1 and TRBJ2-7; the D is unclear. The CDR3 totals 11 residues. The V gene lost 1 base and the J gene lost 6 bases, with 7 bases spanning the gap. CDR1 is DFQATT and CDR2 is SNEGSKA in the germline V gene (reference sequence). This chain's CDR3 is CSARASGEQYF. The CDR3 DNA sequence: TGCAGTGCTAGAGCTTCCGGCGAGCAGTACTTC.

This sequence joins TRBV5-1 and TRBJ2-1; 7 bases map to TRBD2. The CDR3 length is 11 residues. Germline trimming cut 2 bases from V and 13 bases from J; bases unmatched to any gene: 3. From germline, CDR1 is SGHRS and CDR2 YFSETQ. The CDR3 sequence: CASSFAGVQFF. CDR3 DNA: TGCGCCAGCAGCTTCGCGGGAGTCCAGTTCTTC.

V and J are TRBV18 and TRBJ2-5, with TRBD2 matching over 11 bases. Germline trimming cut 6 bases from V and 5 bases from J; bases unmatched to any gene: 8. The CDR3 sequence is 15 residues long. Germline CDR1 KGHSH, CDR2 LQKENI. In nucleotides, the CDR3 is TGTGCCAGCTCTTTGACTAGCGGGATTCGCGAGACCCAGTACTTC. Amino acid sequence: CASSLTSGIRETQYF.

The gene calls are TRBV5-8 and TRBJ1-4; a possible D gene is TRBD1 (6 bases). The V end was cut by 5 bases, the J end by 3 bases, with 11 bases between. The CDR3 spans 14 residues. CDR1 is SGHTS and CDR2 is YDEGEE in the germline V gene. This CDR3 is CASSPDRANEKLFF. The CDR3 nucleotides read TGTGCCAGCAGTCCGGACAGAGCTAATGAAAAACTGTTTTTT.

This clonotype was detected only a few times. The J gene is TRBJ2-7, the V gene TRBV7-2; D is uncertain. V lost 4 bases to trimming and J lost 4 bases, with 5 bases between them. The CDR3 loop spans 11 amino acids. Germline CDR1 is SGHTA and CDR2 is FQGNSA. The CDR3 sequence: CASSSEYEQYF. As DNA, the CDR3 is TGTGCCAGCAGCTCGGAATACGAGCAGTACTTC.

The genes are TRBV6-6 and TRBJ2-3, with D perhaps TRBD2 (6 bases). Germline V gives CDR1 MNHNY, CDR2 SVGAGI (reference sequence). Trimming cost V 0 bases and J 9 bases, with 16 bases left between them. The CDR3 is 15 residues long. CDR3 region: CASSYSGLAPGTQYF. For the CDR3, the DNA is TGTGCCAGCAGTTACTCGGGGCTAGCGCCTGGGACGCAGTATTTT.

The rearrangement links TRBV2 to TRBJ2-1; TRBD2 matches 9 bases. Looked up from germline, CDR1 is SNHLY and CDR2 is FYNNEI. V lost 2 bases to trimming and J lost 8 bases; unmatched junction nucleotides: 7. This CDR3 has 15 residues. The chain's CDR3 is CASSEWGGGADEQFF. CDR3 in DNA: TGTGCCAGCAGTGAATGGGGCGGGGGGGCAGATGAGCAGTTCTTC.

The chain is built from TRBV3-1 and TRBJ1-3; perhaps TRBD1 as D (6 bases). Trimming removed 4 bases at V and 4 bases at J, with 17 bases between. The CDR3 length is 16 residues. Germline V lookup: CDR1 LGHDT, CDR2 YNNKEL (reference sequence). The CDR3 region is CASSRSGVSEGNTIYF. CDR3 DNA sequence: TGTGCCAGCAGCCGATCAGGGGTGTCGGAGGGAAACACCATATATTTT.

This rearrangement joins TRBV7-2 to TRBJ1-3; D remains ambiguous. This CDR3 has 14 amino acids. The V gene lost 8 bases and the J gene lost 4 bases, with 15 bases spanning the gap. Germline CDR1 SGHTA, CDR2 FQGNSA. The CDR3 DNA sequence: TGTGCCAGCGCTGGCCCTGGAGAGGGAAACACCATATATTTT. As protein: CASAGPGEGNTIYF.

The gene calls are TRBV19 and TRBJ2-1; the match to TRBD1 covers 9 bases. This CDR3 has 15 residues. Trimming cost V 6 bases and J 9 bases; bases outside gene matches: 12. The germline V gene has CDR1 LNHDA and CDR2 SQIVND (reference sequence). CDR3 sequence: CASSLYGTGWSEQFF. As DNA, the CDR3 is TGTGCCAGTAGCCTATATGGGACAGGGTGGAGTGAGCAGTTCTTC.

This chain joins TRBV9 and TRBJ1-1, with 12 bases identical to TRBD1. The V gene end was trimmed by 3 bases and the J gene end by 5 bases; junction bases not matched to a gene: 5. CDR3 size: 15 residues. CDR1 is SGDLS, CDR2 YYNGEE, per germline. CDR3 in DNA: TGTGCCAGCAGCGGCGGGACAGGGGGCTATACTGAAGCTTTCTTT. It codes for CASSGGTGGYTEAFF.

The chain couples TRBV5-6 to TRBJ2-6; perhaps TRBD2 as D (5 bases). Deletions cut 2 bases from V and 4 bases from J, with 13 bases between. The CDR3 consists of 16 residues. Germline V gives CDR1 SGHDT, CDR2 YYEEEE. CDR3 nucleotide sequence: TGTGCCAGCAGCTTACCGGGGTTCGCAGGGGCCAACGTCCTGACTTTC. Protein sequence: CASSLPGFAGANVLTF.

The CDR3 spells CATSDPRGTDTQYF. The DNA of the CDR3 is TGTGCCACCAGTGATCCCCGAGGGACAGATACGCAGTATTTT. The V and J genes are TRBV24-1 and TRBJ2-3; the D gene is possibly TRBD2 (5 bases). V shed 3 bases and J shed 3 bases, with 9 bases lying between them. This CDR3 is built from 14 residues. Per germline, CDR1 KGHDR and CDR2 SFDVKD.

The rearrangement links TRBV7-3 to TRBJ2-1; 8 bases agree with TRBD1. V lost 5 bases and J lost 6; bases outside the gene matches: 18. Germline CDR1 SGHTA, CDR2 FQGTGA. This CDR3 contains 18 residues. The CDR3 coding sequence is TGTGCCAGCAGCCGACAGGGGCGGTCTACGTCCGGGGCCAATGAGCAGTTCTTC. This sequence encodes CASSRQGRSTSGANEQFF.

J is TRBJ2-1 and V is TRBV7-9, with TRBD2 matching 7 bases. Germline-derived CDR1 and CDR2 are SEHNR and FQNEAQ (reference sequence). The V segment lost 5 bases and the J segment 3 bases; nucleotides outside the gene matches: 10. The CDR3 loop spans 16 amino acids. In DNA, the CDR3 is TGTGCCAGCAGCCCCCCCCGGGAGGTCCTCTACAATGAGCAGTTCTTC. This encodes CASSPPREVLYNEQFF.

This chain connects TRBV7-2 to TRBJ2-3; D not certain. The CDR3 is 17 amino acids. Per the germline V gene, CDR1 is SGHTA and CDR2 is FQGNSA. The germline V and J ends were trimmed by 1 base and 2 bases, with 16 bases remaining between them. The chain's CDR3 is CASSLGGTLWNTDTQYF. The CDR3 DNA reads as TGTGCCAGCAGCTTAGGGGGTACCCTATGGAACACAGATACGCAGTATTTT.

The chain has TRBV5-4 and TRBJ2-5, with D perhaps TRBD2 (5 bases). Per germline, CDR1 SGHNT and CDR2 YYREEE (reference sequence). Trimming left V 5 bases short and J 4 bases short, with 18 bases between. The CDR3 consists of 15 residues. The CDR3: CASRAGATGVETQYF. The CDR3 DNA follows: TGTGCCAGCAGGGCCGGCGCGACCGGGGTAGAGACCCAGTACTTC. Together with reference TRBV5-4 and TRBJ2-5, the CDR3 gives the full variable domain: ETGVTQSPTHLIKTRGQQVTLRCSSQSGHNTVSWYQQALGQGPQFIFQYYREEENGRGNFPPRFSGLQFPNYSSELNVNALELDDSALYLCASRAGATGVETQYFGPGTRLLVL.

The CDR3 DNA reads TGCGCCAGCAGCTCGACAACCCGAACACCCCTCCACTTT. Its translation is CASSSTTRTPLHF. The chain couples TRBV5-1 to TRBJ1-6, with no clear D. The CDR3 is 13 amino acids. Trimming cost V 3 bases and J 11 bases, with 12 bases left between them. The germline CDR1 and CDR2 sequences are SGHRS and YFSETQ.

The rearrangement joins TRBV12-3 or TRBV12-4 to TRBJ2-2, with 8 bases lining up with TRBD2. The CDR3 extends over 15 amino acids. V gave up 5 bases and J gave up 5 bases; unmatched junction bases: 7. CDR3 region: CASSRNGGETGELFF. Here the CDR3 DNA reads TGTGCCAGCAGTCGAAACGGGGGGGAGACCGGGGAGCTGTTTTTT.

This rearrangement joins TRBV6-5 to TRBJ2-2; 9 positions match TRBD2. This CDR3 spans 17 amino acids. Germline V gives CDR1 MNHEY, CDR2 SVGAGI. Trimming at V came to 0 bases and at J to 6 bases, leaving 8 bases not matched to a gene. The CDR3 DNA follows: TGTGCCAGCAGTTACTCCTTTAGCGGGAGAGTCTCCGGGGAGCTGTTTTTT. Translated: CASSYSFSGRVSGELFF.

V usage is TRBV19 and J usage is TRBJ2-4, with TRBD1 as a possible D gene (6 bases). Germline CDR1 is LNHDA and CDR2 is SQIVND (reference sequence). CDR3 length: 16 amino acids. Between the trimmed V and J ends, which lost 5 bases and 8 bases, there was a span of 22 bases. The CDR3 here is CASSPQDSRMKDIQYF. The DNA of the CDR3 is TGTGCCAGTAGTCCGCAGGACAGCAGGATGAAAGACATTCAGTACTTC.